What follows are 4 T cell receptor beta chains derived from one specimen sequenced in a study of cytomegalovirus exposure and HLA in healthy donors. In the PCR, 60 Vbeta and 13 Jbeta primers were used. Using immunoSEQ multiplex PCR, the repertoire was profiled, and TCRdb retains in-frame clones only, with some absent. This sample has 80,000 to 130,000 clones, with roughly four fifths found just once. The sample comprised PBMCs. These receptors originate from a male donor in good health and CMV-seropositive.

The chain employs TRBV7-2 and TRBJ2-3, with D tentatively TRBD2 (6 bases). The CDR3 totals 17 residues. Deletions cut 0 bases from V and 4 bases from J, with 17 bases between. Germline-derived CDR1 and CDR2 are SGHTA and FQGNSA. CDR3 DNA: TGTGCCAGCAGCTTAGCGGGGGGTGTAGCAATCCCAGATACGCAGTATTTT. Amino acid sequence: CASSLAGGVAIPDTQYF.

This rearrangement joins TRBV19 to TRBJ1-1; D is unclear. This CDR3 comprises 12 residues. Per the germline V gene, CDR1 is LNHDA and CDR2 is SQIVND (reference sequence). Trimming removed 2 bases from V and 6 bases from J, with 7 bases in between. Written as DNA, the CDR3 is TGTGCCAGTAGTATACAGTCTTCTGAAGCTTTCTTT. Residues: CASSIQSSEAFF.

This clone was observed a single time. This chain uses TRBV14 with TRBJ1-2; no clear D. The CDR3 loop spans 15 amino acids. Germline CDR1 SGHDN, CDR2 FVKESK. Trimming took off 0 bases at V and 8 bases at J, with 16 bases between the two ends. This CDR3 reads CASSQDFGTPGGYTF. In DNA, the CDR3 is TGTGCCAGCAGCCAAGATTTCGGCACCCCAGGAGGCTACACCTTC.

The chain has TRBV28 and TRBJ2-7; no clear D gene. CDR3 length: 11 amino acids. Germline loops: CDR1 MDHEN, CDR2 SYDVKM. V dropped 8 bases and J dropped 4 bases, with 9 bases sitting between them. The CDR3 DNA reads TGTGCCAGCCTGAGCCGTTACGAGCAGTACTTC. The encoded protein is CASLSRYEQYF.